What follows are 8 T cell receptor beta chains derived from one specimen sequenced in a study of blood T cell repertoires in COVID-19. TCRdb's table, derived via immunoSEQ multiplex PCR, lists solely in-frame clones and lacks some. The data show approximately 210,000 clones, around 80% seen once. The sample consisted of peripheral blood. These receptors originate from a woman of 80 years or more with COVID-19, enrolled during active disease.

In this sample, this clone turned up once. The chain uses TRBV2 and TRBJ2-1; TRBD2 matches 7 bases. The germline CDR1 and CDR2 sequences are SNHLY and FYNNEI. J lost 4 bases, V lost 7 bases, and 10 bases had no gene match. This CDR3 has 15 residues. The CDR3 sequence is CASTKAGAGYNEQFF. The CDR3 coding sequence is TGTGCCAGCACAAAGGCGGGAGCCGGGTACAATGAGCAGTTCTTC. Variable domain in full (rest from reference TRBV2 and TRBJ2-1): EPEVTQTPSHQVTQMGQEVILRCVPISNHLYFYWYRQILGQKVEFLVSFYNNEISEKSEIFDDQFSVERPDGSNFTLKIRSTKLEDSAMYFCASTKAGAGYNEQFFGPGTRLTVL.

V gene TRBV5-8 combines with J gene TRBJ2-7, with TRBD1 as a possible D gene (6 bases). The germline V and J ends were trimmed by 4 bases and 5 bases, with 16 bases remaining between them. The CDR3 runs to 14 residues. The germline gives CDR1 SGHTS, CDR2 YDEGEE. CDR3 DNA sequence: TGTGCCAGCAGCCCCCGCTTCAGGGGAGACGAGCAGTACTTC. This codes for CASSPRFRGDEQYF.

For the CDR3, the DNA is TGTGCCAGCAGTTTCTTAATGAAGAGCCTTAATCAGCCCCAGCATTTT. Amino acid sequence: CASSFLMKSLNQPQHF. The chain joins TRBV28 to TRBJ1-5; D gene uncertain. Germline-derived CDR1 and CDR2 are MDHEN and SYDVKM. Deletions cut 3 bases from V and 4 bases from J, with 16 bases between. The CDR3 contains 16 residues.

This chain connects TRBV7-8 to TRBJ1-4, with 11 bases aligning to TRBD1. Trimming cost V 0 bases and J 7 bases; bases outside gene matches: 4. In germline, CDR1 is SGHVS, CDR2 FQNEAQ. CDR3 length: 16 amino acids. CDR3 DNA sequence: TGTGCCAGCAGCTTAGCGGGGGGGACAGGGGGTGAAAAACTGTTTTTT. Translation: CASSLAGGTGGEKLFF.

The chain is built from TRBV19 and TRBJ2-1; D is perhaps TRBD2 (5 bases). Germline assignment: CDR1 LNHDA and CDR2 SQIVND (reference sequence). V was cut by 4 bases and J by 7 bases, with 26 bases left in between. The CDR3 spans 18 residues. CDR3 bases: TGTGCCAGTAGTAGACGTACGTGGACTCGAGGATATCTGAATGAGCAGTTCTTC. Its protein product is CASSRRTWTRGYLNEQFF.

The chain carries TRBV4-2 and TRBJ1-1; D remains ambiguous. Germline V lookup: CDR1 LGHNA, CDR2 YNFKEQ. Trimming cost V 1 base and J 3 bases, with 15 bases left between them. The CDR3 spans 16 residues. This chain's CDR3 is CASSQGVSGSHTEAFF. The CDR3 coding sequence is TGTGCCAGCAGCCAAGGAGTTAGCGGGAGCCACACTGAAGCTTTCTTT.

The chain uses TRBV28 and TRBJ1-2; no definite D call. Germline assignment: CDR1 MDHEN and CDR2 SYDVKM. This CDR3 has 16 residues. V lost 6 bases, J lost 7 bases, and 24 bases lay in between. The CDR3 region is CASSPSPRGRLGGYTF. CDR3 nucleotides: TGTGCCAGCAGCCCAAGCCCGAGAGGTCGCCTGGGTGGCTACACCTTC.

The chain employs TRBV9 and TRBJ2-1; no clear D. The germline V gene encodes CDR1 SGDLS and CDR2 YYNGEE. The CDR3 covers 13 residues. V gave up 0 bases and J gave up 11 bases, with 12 bases separating them. The CDR3 DNA reads TGTGCCAGCAGCGTAGCATTATTCAACAAGCAGTTCTTC. Translation: CASSVALFNKQFF.